These 12 T cell receptor beta chains were all obtained from the same sample, sequenced in a study of metastatic and nonmetastatic thyroid tumors. With MiXCR, TCRdb reprocessed the PCR reads. The sample includes more than 10,000 clones, around 29% seen only once; the top ten take about a fifth. Patients underwent thyroid surgery, and none had received any treatment before it. Sequencing used tumor tissue. The receptors originated from a female donor with papillary thyroid cancer or a benign thyroid nodule (not recorded which). Some clones in this sample may be carry-over from other donors' samples.

This clone has more than one count but fewer than ten. The rearrangement uses TRBV6-1 and TRBJ2-3; 14 bases match TRBD2. After removal of 4 bases from V and 6 bases from J, the junction contained 0 bases not matched to a gene. This CDR3 region has 14 residues. CDR1 is MNHNS and CDR2 is SASEGT in the germline V gene. Here the CDR3 reads CASSGTSGRDTQYF. CDR3 DNA: TGTGCCAGCAGTGGGACTAGCGGGAGGGATACGCAGTATTTT.

This clone came up a few times. This chain joins TRBV7-3 and TRBJ2-2; TRBD1 matches at 9 bases. The CDR3 sequence is 15 residues long. Germline CDR1 is SGHTA and CDR2 is FQGTGA. The J segment lost 6 bases and the V segment lost 4 bases, leaving 6 bases of the junction unmatched. CDR3 coding DNA: TGTGCCAGCAGCTCCGGGACAGGGATGGCCGGGGAGCTGTTTTTT. Translated, it gives CASSSGTGMAGELFF.

This clone was recorded at least ten times. The chain links TRBV7-9 to TRBJ2-7; D gene uncertain. Between the trimmed V and J ends, which lost 2 bases and 3 bases, there was a span of 2 bases. Germline CDR1 reads SEHNR; CDR2 reads FQNEAQ (reference sequence). This CDR3 region has 11 residues. The CDR3 nucleotides read TGTGCCAGCAGCTTATACTACGAGCAGTACTTC. Translation gives CASSLYYEQYF.

By frequency in the sample, this clone is medium-sized. The chain links TRBV13 to TRBJ1-2, with 8 bases aligning to TRBD1. V lost 5 bases and J lost 7; bases outside the gene matches: 30. The germline CDR1 and CDR2 sequences are PRHDT and FYEKMQ (reference sequence). CDR3 length: 21 residues. CDR3 DNA: TGTGCCAGCAGCCCCTACCAAACCAAGGAATACTCAACCAGGGGGCAACGTGGCTACACCTTC. The encoded protein is CASSPYQTKEYSTRGQRGYTF.

In the case of this clone: At one end, the junction sequence differs from germline, possibly due to a read error. This chain uses TRBV7-2 with TRBJ1-1; 8 nucleotides match TRBD1. CDR1 SGHTA and CDR2 FQGNSA come from the germline V gene. The CDR3 loop spans 15 amino acids. The CDR3, as DNA: TGTGCCAGCAGCGTAGCTGCTGGGACAGGCGTTGAAGCTTTCTTT. Amino acids: CASSVAAGTGVEAFF. The full variable domain, completed using reference TRBV7-2 and TRBJ1-1, is GAGVSQSPSNKVTEKGKDVELRCDPISGHTALYWYRQSLGQGLEFLIYFQGNSAPDKSGLPSDRFSAERTGGSVSTLTIQRTQQEDSAVYLCASSVAAGTGVEAFFGQGTRLTVV.

The chain links TRBV12-3 or TRBV12-4 to TRBJ2-7; possibly TRBD2 for D (6 bases). Trimming stripped 4 bases from V and 4 bases from J, with 8 bases between. The CDR3 contains 12 residues. The CDR3: CASSSGEYEQYF. CDR3 nucleotides: TGTGCCAGCAGTTCGGGGGAGTACGAGCAGTACTTC.

This clone was seen only a few times. The rearrangement joins TRBV28 to TRBJ1-1; D unclear. The CDR3 sequence is 9 residues long. The germline gives CDR1 MDHEN, CDR2 SYDVKM. The V end lost 8 bases, the J end lost 6 bases, and 4 bases lay between the germline ends. The CDR3 coding sequence is TGTGCCAGCGGTCCTGAAGCTTTCTTT. It specifies CASGPEAFF.

This chain connects TRBV12-3 or TRBV12-4 to TRBJ2-2; 7 bases are shared with TRBD1. V lost 5 bases and J lost 6; bases outside the gene matches: 3. CDR3 length: 13 residues. In DNA form, the CDR3 reads TGTGCCAGCAGTAGACAGGGCCCCGGGGAGCTGTTTTTT. Translation: CASSRQGPGELFF.

CDR3 coding DNA: TGCAGTGCCACCCGAACCCAGCGGACAGACTTTTTTGATACGCAGTATTTT. Protein product: CSATRTQRTDFFDTQYF. The chain links TRBV20-1 to TRBJ2-3, with D possibly TRBD1 on 6 matching bases. CDR3 length equals 17 residues. The germline V gene has CDR1 DFQATT and CDR2 SNEGSKA (reference sequence). V lost 6 bases and J 6 bases, leaving 28 bases between the germline ends.

This clone came up many times. V usage is TRBV29-1 and J usage is TRBJ2-5; TRBD2 matches 13 bases. V dropped 6 bases and J dropped 3; count of bases not matched to a gene: 4. CDR1 is SQVTM and CDR2 is ANQGSEA in the germline V gene. The CDR3 contains 14 residues. The CDR3: CSVVGLAGEETQYF. CDR3 in DNA: TGCAGCGTCGTCGGACTAGCGGGAGAAGAGACCCAGTACTTC.

This clone is medium-sized (0.01 to 0.1%) in the sample. V gene TRBV14 combines with J gene TRBJ2-1, with a tentative D call TRBD1 (6 bases). The CDR3 has 18 amino acids. Looked up from germline, CDR1 is SGHDN and CDR2 is FVKESK. Trimming left V 3 bases short and J 3 bases short, with 21 bases between. In DNA form, the CDR3 reads TGTGCCAGCAGCCAGTGGTTTGCGGCACAGGGCTTCTACAATGAGCAGTTCTTC. Translation gives CASSQWFAAQGFYNEQFF.

The chain is built from TRBV11-3 and TRBJ2-7; 9 bases are shared with TRBD1. The germline CDR1 and CDR2 sequences are SGHNT and YENEEA. The CDR3 sequence is 14 residues long. The J segment lost 3 bases and the V segment lost 5 bases, leaving 5 bases of the junction unmatched. The CDR3 region is CASSPRDRDYEQYF. The CDR3 nucleotides are TGTGCCAGCAGCCCCCGGGACAGGGACTACGAGCAGTACTTC.